Below are 20 T cell receptor beta chains sequenced from a single sample in a study of blood T cell repertoires in COVID-19. Measured with immunoSEQ multiplex PCR; TCRdb has only the in-frame clones, and not every one. This sample has fewer than 350,000 clones, with less than 95% found just once. Material: PBMCs or T cells enriched from blood (not recorded which). The receptors shown here come from a man in his forties or fifties who had been exposed to COVID-19.

This sequence joins TRBV5-1 and TRBJ1-1; 9 positions agree with TRBD1. CDR1 is SGHRS, CDR2 YFSETQ, per germline. With V trimmed by 2 bases and J by 6 bases, 5 bases remained unmatched. The CDR3 runs to 14 residues. Here the CDR3 DNA reads TGCGCCAGCAGCTTACCGGGACAGGGATCTGAAGCTTTCTTT. Encoded protein: CASSLPGQGSEAFF.

The chain employs TRBV28 and TRBJ1-5; no definite D call. Germline CDR1 MDHEN, CDR2 SYDVKM. Trimming cost V 3 bases and J 4 bases, with 10 bases left between them. The CDR3 extends over 14 amino acids. This CDR3 is CASSFPGNNQPQHF. As DNA, the CDR3 is TGTGCCAGCAGTTTTCCGGGAAATAATCAGCCCCAGCATTTT.

The J gene is TRBJ2-7, the V gene TRBV28; 10 nucleotides line up with TRBD1. The V gene's germline CDR1 is MDHEN and CDR2 SYDVKM. V was clipped by 7 bases and J by 4 bases; unmatched bases: 13. The CDR3 is made up of 16 amino acids. The CDR3 loop is CASTTQRDRGRYEQYF. Here the CDR3 DNA reads TGTGCCAGCACCACCCAGCGGGACAGGGGTAGGTACGAGCAGTACTTC. The variable domain in full, with the rest retrieved from reference TRBV28 and TRBJ2-7, is DVKVTQSSRYLVKRTGEKVFLECVQDMDHENMFWYRQDPGLGLRLIYFSYDVKMKEKGDIPEGYSVSREKKERFSLILESASTNQTSMYLCASTTQRDRGRYEQYFGPGTRLTVT.

The V and J genes are TRBV6-1 and TRBJ2-1; D not resolved. The CDR3 contains 16 residues. Germline V gene lookup returns CDR1 MNHNS and CDR2 SASEGT. The V end was cut by 0 bases, the J end by 4 bases, with 13 bases between. The CDR3 loop reads CASSEAWLVAYNEQFF. CDR3 nucleotide sequence: TGTGCCAGCAGTGAAGCATGGCTAGTGGCATACAATGAGCAGTTCTTC.

This chain uses TRBV7-9 with TRBJ2-7; possible D gene TRBD1, 6 bases. The germline V gene encodes CDR1 SEHNR and CDR2 FQNEAQ (reference sequence). Trimming left V 1 base short and J 5 bases short, with 12 bases between. CDR3 length: 14 amino acids. This CDR3 is CASSLGQGKDEQYF. CDR3 nucleotides: TGTGCCAGCAGCTTAGGCCAGGGGAAAGACGAGCAGTACTTC.

The CDR3 DNA reads TGTGCCAGTAGTCAAGAGGTCCTCTCCTACGAGCAGTACTTC. It translates to CASSQEVLSYEQYF. The chain joins TRBV19 to TRBJ2-7; D is unresolved. Germline V gene lookup returns CDR1 LNHDA and CDR2 SQIVND (reference sequence). V was pared by 5 bases and J by 0 bases, with 11 bases between. This CDR3 has 14 residues.

J is TRBJ1-4 and V is TRBV11-2, with 7 nucleotides matching TRBD1. CDR1 SGHAT and CDR2 FQNNGV come from the germline V gene. V was pared by 5 bases and J by 4 bases, with 7 bases of the junction left unmatched. The CDR3 is 15 amino acids. This chain's CDR3 is CASSAGPGGNEKLFF. As DNA, the CDR3 is TGTGCCAGCAGCGCAGGGCCAGGGGGTAATGAAAAACTGTTTTTT.

This sequence joins TRBV5-4 and TRBJ1-3; D is possibly TRBD1 (6 bases). CDR1 is SGHNT, CDR2 YYREEE, per germline (reference sequence). V gave up 4 bases and J gave up 8 bases, with 10 bases separating them. The CDR3 runs 12 residues. The CDR3 protein is CASSANRDTIYF. The CDR3 nucleotides read TGTGCCAGCAGCGCGAACAGGGACACCATATATTTT.

The chain recombines TRBV10-3 with TRBJ2-3; 7 nucleotides agree with TRBD2. CDR3 size: 14 residues. The trim removed 3 bases at V and 8 bases at J, leaving 8 bases unmatched. Looked up from germline, CDR1 is ENHRY and CDR2 is SYGVKD. The CDR3 DNA reads TGTGCCATCAGTGAAGGGAGGGCCCGGGGTACGCAGTATTTT. As protein: CAISEGRARGTQYF.

The chain has TRBV7-9 and TRBJ2-5; 14 bases are a match to TRBD2. V lost 1 base to trimming and J lost 5 bases; unmatched junction nucleotides: 6. The germline gives CDR1 SEHNR, CDR2 FQNEAQ (reference sequence). The CDR3 has 17 residues. CDR3 coding DNA: TGTGCCAGCAGCTTAGGACTAGCGGGAGGGCCGGGTGAGACCCAGTACTTC. This gives the protein CASSLGLAGGPGETQYF. Using reference TRBV7-9 and TRBJ2-5 for the parts outside the CDR3, the full variable domain is DTGVSQNPRHKITKRGQNVTFRCDPISEHNRLYWYRQTLGQGPEFLTYFQNEAQLEKSRLLSDRFSAERPKGSFSTLEIQRTEQGDSAMYLCASSLGLAGGPGETQYFGPGTRLLVL.

The CDR3 loop is CASSFSTSGSGDTQYF. The DNA of the CDR3 is TGTGCCAGCAGCTTCTCGACTAGCGGGAGCGGCGATACGCAGTATTTT. The chain joins TRBV5-4 to TRBJ2-3; 12 bases line up with TRBD2. J gave up 6 bases and V 2 bases, and 7 bases lay outside the gene matches. This CDR3 has 16 residues. In germline, CDR1 is SGHNT, CDR2 YYREEE (reference sequence). Looking up the rest from reference TRBV5-4 and TRBJ2-3 gives the full variable domain: ETGVTQSPTHLIKTRGQQVTLRCSSQSGHNTVSWYQQALGQGPQFIFQYYREEENGRGNFPPRFSGLQFPNYSSELNVNALELDDSALYLCASSFSTSGSGDTQYFGPGTRLTVL.

This rearrangement joins TRBV6-5 to TRBJ2-5, with TRBD1 as a possible D gene (6 bases). The CDR3 runs to 15 residues. V was trimmed by 5 bases and J by 5 bases, leaving 18 bases between them. Germline CDR1 reads MNHEY; CDR2 reads SVGAGI. CDR3 bases: TGTGCCAGCAGTCAGTACAGGGTGAAATCTGAGACCCAGTACTTC. Translating it yields CASSQYRVKSETQYF.

The chain joins TRBV12-3 or TRBV12-4 to TRBJ2-7; maybe TRBD1 (5 bases). This CDR3 is 13 amino acids long. V was shortened by 6 bases and J by 7 bases, with 16 bases between the two germline ends. The CDR3 protein is CASRRSRRGEQYF. The CDR3 nucleotides read TGTGCCAGCAGGCGGTCCCGAAGGGGAGAGCAGTACTTC.

The genes are TRBV19 and TRBJ2-7, with D hard to call. Trimming removed 3 bases from V and 2 bases from J, with 11 bases in between. This CDR3 is built from 14 residues. Germline CDR1 reads LNHDA; CDR2 reads SQIVND (reference sequence). CDR3 DNA: TGTGCCAGTAGTATTTACGATCGGGCCTACGAGCAGTACTTC. Translated: CASSIYDRAYEQYF. The whole variable domain, filled in from reference TRBV19 and TRBJ2-7, reads DGGITQSPKYLFRKEGQNVTLSCEQNLNHDAMYWYRQDPGQGLRLIYYSQIVNDFQKGDIAEGYSVSREKKESFPLTVTSAQKNPTAFYLCASSIYDRAYEQYFGPGTRLTVT.

The chain combines TRBV30 with TRBJ1-4; D not resolved. The CDR3 sequence is 14 residues long. Deletions cut 4 bases from V and 7 bases from J, with 16 bases between. Germline CDR1 reads GTSNPN; CDR2 reads SVGIG (reference sequence). CDR3 coding DNA: TGTGCCTGGACCAACGGTCAGGCGGGTGAAAAACTGTTTTTT. Translation gives CAWTNGQAGEKLFF.

The rearrangement uses TRBV5-1 and TRBJ1-2, with no clear D. V lost 0 bases, J lost 1 base, and 16 bases lay in between. Germline V lookup: CDR1 SGHRS, CDR2 YFSETQ. The CDR3 runs to 17 residues. CDR3 region: CASSLGGEIGFNYGYTF. In DNA, the CDR3 is TGCGCCAGCAGCTTGGGAGGTGAGATAGGATTTAACTATGGCTACACCTTC.

The chain employs TRBV7-9 and TRBJ2-5; 8 bases are shared with TRBD1. Trimming took 5 bases from V and 1 from J; bases not matched to a gene: 12. Germline V gene lookup returns CDR1 SEHNR and CDR2 FQNEAQ (reference sequence). The length of the CDR3 is 17 residues. CDR3 nucleotide sequence: TGTGCCAGCAGCCACTCTTGGGACAGGCCAGGCCAAGAGACCCAGTACTTC. It encodes CASSHSWDRPGQETQYF.

V and J are TRBV19 and TRBJ2-1, with D perhaps matching TRBD2 (6 bases). The CDR3 extends over 16 amino acids. CDR1 is LNHDA, CDR2 SQIVND, per germline (reference sequence). Trimming took 7 bases from V and 4 from J, leaving 20 bases between them. The CDR3 region is CASTRGAGLTYNEQFF. The CDR3 DNA sequence: TGTGCCAGTACTCGGGGCGCGGGATTAACTTACAATGAGCAGTTCTTC.

As concerns this clone: An end of the junction differs from the germline gene, which may be a read error. The chain carries TRBV24-1 and TRBJ1-1; 7 bases are a match to TRBD1. The V gene's germline CDR1 is KGHDR and CDR2 SFDVKD. CDR3 length: 12 residues. Here the CDR3 DNA reads TGTGCCACCAGTGACTCTCTGGACAGGACGGTCTTT. It specifies CATSDSLDRTVF.

This chain uses TRBV18 with TRBJ2-3; possibly TRBD1 for D (5 bases). This CDR3 has 14 amino acids. CDR1 KGHSH and CDR2 LQKENI come from the germline V gene. With 2 bases removed from V and 2 bases from J, the gap between germline ends came to 8 bases. The CDR3 sequence is CASSPDRITDTQYF. CDR3 nucleotides: TGTGCCAGCTCACCAGACAGAATCACAGATACGCAGTATTTT.